The 15 T cell receptor beta chains below were found in one sample sequenced in a study of post-analysis software for immune sequencing data. Study conclusions and caveats: Controls showed lower frequencies than patients for roughly 5 TRBV segments, and TRBV5-6, TRBV5-1 and TRBV20-1 were among these.

Unique molecular identifiers featured in each of the TCR beta cDNA libraries. TCRdb itself ran the PCR reads through MiXCR, one entry per CDR3 protein. The sample has hundreds of thousands of distinct CDR3 sequences, roughly 40% seen once. For these TCRs, the target antigens are not known. The sample was blood. These receptors came from a girl between 5 and 17 years old with multiple sclerosis.

The chain uses TRBV20-1 and TRBJ2-7, with D possibly called TRBD1 or TRBD2 (6 bases each). Trimming took off 2 bases at V and 2 bases at J, with 22 bases between the two ends. The CDR3 is 17 amino acids. Looked up from germline, CDR1 is DFQATT and CDR2 is SNEGSKA (reference sequence). This CDR3 is CSARSARSPRGPYEQYF. CDR3 DNA: TGCAGTGCTAGATCCGCCCGCTCGCCCCGGGGGCCCTACGAGCAGTACTTC.

This clonotype has more than one count but fewer than ten. The rearrangement uses TRBV4-1 and TRBJ2-5, with D possibly called TRBD1 or TRBD2 (5 bases each). Germline loops: CDR1 MGHRA, CDR2 YSYEKL. Trimming pared 2 bases from V and 5 bases from J, leaving 21 bases between. The CDR3 consists of 17 residues. The CDR3 loop reads CASSQFRGLGASETQYF. CDR3 DNA: TGCGCCAGCAGCCAATTTAGAGGACTTGGGGCTTCGGAGACCCAGTACTTC.

This clonotype has more than one count but fewer than ten. The chain combines TRBV3-1 with TRBJ2-3; 13 positions agree with TRBD2. Germline values: CDR1 LGHDT, CDR2 YNNKEL (reference sequence). Trimming at V came to 10 bases and at J to 3 bases, leaving 7 bases not matched to a gene. This CDR3 comprises 15 residues. The CDR3 region has the DNA TGTGCCATCTCTAAGACTAGCGGGGGGACAGATACGCAGTATTTT. Translation gives CAISKTSGGTDTQYF.

This clonotype showed up just once. The germline gene is not matched at one end of the junction; a read error may be the cause. The chain recombines TRBV12-3 or TRBV12-4 with TRBJ2-7; the match to TRBD2 covers 7 bases. The CDR3 sequence is 18 residues long. The CDR3 DNA is TGTGCCAGCACTAGCGGTGCCGGATGGGGCGGGAGTGTAGACGAGCGGTACTTC. Translated, it gives CASTSGAGWGGSVDERYF.

Here the CDR3 reads CASSLSLGERESYEQYF. CDR3 sequence (DNA): TGTGCCAGCAGTTTAAGCTTGGGGGAGCGGGAGAGCTACGAGCAGTACTTC. This chain connects TRBV28 to TRBJ2-7; 8 positions agree with TRBD2. Germline-derived CDR1 and CDR2 are MDHEN and SYDVKM. After removal of 2 bases from V and 3 bases from J, the junction contained 12 bases not matched to a gene. The CDR3 spans 17 residues. Together with reference TRBV28 and TRBJ2-7, the CDR3 gives the full variable domain: DVKVTQSSRYLVKRTGEKVFLECVQDMDHENMFWYRQDPGLGLRLIYFSYDVKMKEKGDIPEGYSVSREKKERFSLILESASTNQTSMYLCASSLSLGERESYEQYFGPGTRLTVT.

This clonotype was recorded a few times. The V gene is TRBV29-1, the J gene TRBJ2-3; D could derive from TRBD1 or TRBD2 (5 bases each). This CDR3 has 13 amino acids. V dropped 2 bases and J dropped 2 bases, with 8 bases sitting between them. Germline CDR1 and CDR2: SQVTM and ANQGSEA. CDR3 protein: CSVERGATDTQYF. DNA for the CDR3: TGCAGCGTTGAAAGGGGAGCCACAGATACGCAGTATTTT.

The CDR3 DNA reads TGTGCCAGCACCCCTCTACGGCTGGGCTATGGCTACACCTTC. It is translated as CASTPLRLGYGYTF. The chain joins TRBV12-3 or TRBV12-4 to TRBJ1-2; D is ambiguous. This CDR3 region has 14 residues. V lost 7 bases, J lost 4 bases, and 16 bases lay in between.

This clonotype occurred a few times. The chain joins TRBV5-8 to TRBJ2-5; perhaps TRBD2 as D (6 bases). Germline V gene data show CDR1 as SGHTS and CDR2 as YDEGEE. The CDR3 runs 15 residues. V lost 4 bases and J lost 7, with 20 bases in between. Here the CDR3 reads CASSVGGRSLWTQYF. CDR3 coding DNA: TGTGCCAGCAGCGTCGGGGGACGTAGCCTTTGGACCCAGTACTTC.

Details on this clonotype: One end of the junction is discordant with germline, which a read error may explain. The gene calls are TRBV6-5 and TRBJ2-1, with 12 nucleotides matching TRBD2. The CDR3 consists of 15 residues. Per the germline V gene, CDR1 is MNHEY and CDR2 is SVGAGI. The CDR3 here is CASSSSGRGYSEQFF. The CDR3 nucleotides are TGTGCCAGCAGTTCTAGCGGGAGGGGCTACAGTGAGCAGTTCTTC.

The chain links TRBV3-1 to TRBJ2-1; 7 bases fit TRBD1. The DNA end is a closer match to TRBJ2-7, so the J assignment may be wrong. Germline V gene data show CDR1 as LGHDT and CDR2 as YNNKEL (reference sequence). The CDR3 totals 14 residues. The CDR3 here is CASSQGDSPYEQYF. The DNA of the CDR3 is TGTGCCAGCAGCCAAGGGGACAGCCCCTACGAGCAGTACTTC.

The rearrangement joins TRBV7-9 to TRBJ1-2; D perhaps matches TRBD1 (5 bases). CDR3 length equals 14 residues. The germline V and J ends were trimmed by 9 bases and 1 base, with 15 bases remaining between them. The germline CDR1 and CDR2 sequences are SEHNR and FQNEAQ (reference sequence). Here the CDR3 reads CASSAPGVNYGYTF. CDR3 coding DNA: TGTGCCAGTAGCGCGCCGGGGGTTAACTATGGCTACACCTTC.

About this clonotype itself: Germline and junction disagree at one end, which may indicate a read error. This rearrangement joins TRBV5-1 to TRBJ2-5; D might be TRBD2 (7 bases). The DNA end is a closer match to TRBJ2-7, so the J assignment may be wrong. The CDR3 contains 15 residues. Germline V CDR1 and CDR2: SGHRS, YFSETQ. The CDR3 sequence is CVSSLDGGAVYEQYF. The CDR3 nucleotides are TGCGTCAGCAGCTTGGATGGGGGGGCCGTTTACGAGCAGTACTTC.

The rearrangement links TRBV25-1 to TRBJ2-5; 8 bases are a match to TRBD1. V was pared by 11 bases and J by 4 bases, with 12 bases of the junction left unmatched. Germline values: CDR1 MGHDK, CDR2 SYGVNS. This CDR3 spans 14 amino acids. This CDR3 is CASARTTGAETQYF. The CDR3, as DNA: TGTGCCTCGGCCCGGACGACAGGGGCAGAGACCCAGTACTTC.

The J gene is TRBJ2-7, the V gene TRBV3-1; 9 bases are a match to TRBD2. CDR1 LGHDT and CDR2 YNNKEL come from the germline V gene (reference sequence). CDR3 length: 15 amino acids. After removal of 3 bases from V and 5 bases from J, the junction contained 8 bases not matched to a gene. Written as DNA, the CDR3 is TGTGCCAGCAGCCATGCCGGGACTAGCATAGACGAGCAGTACTTC. This sequence encodes CASSHAGTSIDEQYF.

This clonotype was counted only a few times. This chain uses TRBV30 with TRBJ1-1; 8 bases agree with TRBD1. With 2 bases clipped from V and 10 bases from J, the junction kept 12 bases outside the gene matches. CDR3 length: 14 amino acids. Germline V CDR1 and CDR2: GTSNPN, SVGIG (reference sequence). The DNA for the CDR3 is TGTGCCTGGAGTCCTGGGACAGGCGGACAAGGAGCTTTCTTT. As protein: CAWSPGTGGQGAFF.